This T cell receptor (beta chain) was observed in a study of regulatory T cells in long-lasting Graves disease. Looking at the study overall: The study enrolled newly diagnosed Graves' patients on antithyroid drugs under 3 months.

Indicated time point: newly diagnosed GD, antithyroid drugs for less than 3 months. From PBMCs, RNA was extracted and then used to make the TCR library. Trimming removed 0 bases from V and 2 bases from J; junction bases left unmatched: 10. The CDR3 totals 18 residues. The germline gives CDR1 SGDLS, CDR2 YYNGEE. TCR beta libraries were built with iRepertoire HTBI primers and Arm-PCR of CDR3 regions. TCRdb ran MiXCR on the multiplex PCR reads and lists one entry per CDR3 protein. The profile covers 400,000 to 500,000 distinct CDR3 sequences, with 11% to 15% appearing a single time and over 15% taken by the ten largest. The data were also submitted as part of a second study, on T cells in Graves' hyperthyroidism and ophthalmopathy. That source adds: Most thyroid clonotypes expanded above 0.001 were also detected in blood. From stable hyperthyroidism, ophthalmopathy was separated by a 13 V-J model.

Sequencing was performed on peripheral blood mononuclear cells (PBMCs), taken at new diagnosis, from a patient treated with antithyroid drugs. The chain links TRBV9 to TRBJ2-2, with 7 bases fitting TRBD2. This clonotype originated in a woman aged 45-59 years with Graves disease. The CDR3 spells CASSVGVGTTINTGELFF. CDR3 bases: TGTGCCAGCAGCGTAGGTGTTGGGACTACAATTAACACCGGGGAGCTGTTTTTT.